This T cell receptor (beta chain) was identified during a study of blood T cell repertoires in COVID-19. Study in general: Researchers got acute and convalescent COVID-19 samples from the United States, Italy and Spain. Nucleic acid was either cDNA or gDNA, and it came from T cells, B-cell-depleted T cells, or PBMCs.

In the original processing: Amplification of reference gene primers was used by the study to estimate nucleated cell counts. Clones were sequenced by immunoSEQ multiplex PCR, and TCRdb holds only the in-frame ones, with some missing. From that table come the V and J calls and clone size; the DNA was used to work out D and trimming. In the table there are over 150,000 clones, around nine tenths of which are singletons. V shed 4 bases and J shed 2 bases, with 12 bases lying between them. This CDR3 region has 13 residues. CDR1 is SQVTM, CDR2 ANQGSEA, per germline. This clonotype was obtained from a man aged 45-65 years with acute or convalescent COVID-19. The genes are TRBV29-1 and TRBJ2-7; D gene ambiguous. The sample was peripheral blood. The CDR3, as DNA: TGCAGCGTTGCTAAACCGCTCACCTACGAGCAGTACTTC. Translation: CSVAKPLTYEQYF.